The text below deals with one T cell receptor beta chain. This sample is drawn from a study of blood T cell repertoires in COVID-19. As for the study in general: T cells, B-cell-depleted T cells, or PBMCs supplied cDNA or gDNA.

Sequenced by immunoSEQ multiplex PCR; TCRdb stores in-frame clones only, minus some. The sample shows fewer than 250,000 clones, about 91% of them seen only once. The germline V gene has CDR1 SEHNR and CDR2 FQNEAQ (reference sequence). CDR3 length: 16 residues. With 5 bases clipped from V and 5 bases from J, the junction kept 9 bases outside the gene matches. The chain joins TRBV7-9 to TRBJ1-6, with 7 bases aligning to TRBD1. The clonotype originates from a man between 25 and 39 years old with acute or convalescent COVID-19. Material for sequencing was peripheral blood. In DNA, the CDR3 is TGTGCCAGCAGCGAACGACAGGGAGAGAATAATTCACCCCTCCACTTT. This codes for CASSERQGENNSPLHF.